This T cell receptor beta chain was sequenced for a study of early T cells in non-severe SARS-CoV-2 infection. Attached unique molecular identifiers marked individual cDNA molecules. MiXCR, applied by TCRdb to the 5' RACE reads, yields one record per CDR3 protein. The table includes around 46,000 distinct CDR3 sequences, roughly 5.7% detected once. Looked up from germline, CDR1 is SGHVS and CDR2 is FQNEAQ. This CDR3 region has 15 residues. V was shortened by 0 bases and J by 3 bases, with 10 bases between the two germline ends. This chain uses TRBV7-8 with TRBJ2-3; a possible D gene is TRBD2 (6 bases). The clonotype was recovered from an adult who was a healthcare worker with PCR-confirmed SARS-CoV-2 infection or an uninfected control (not recorded which). The material sequenced was whole blood, taken at baseline. CDR3 DNA sequence: TGTGCCAGCAGCTTAGCGGGAGGAAGGACAGATACGCAGTATTTT. Residues: CASSLAGGRTDTQYF.